The present T cell receptor (beta chain) was sequenced within a study of CXCR3-negative and CXCR3-positive naive CD8 T cells. Study-wide points: Much lower diversity was found in memory CD8+ cells, while both naive subsets had comparably high diversity. It was found that naive subsets had comparable surface CD5, and TCR strength was inferred from TRB CDR3 properties.

TRB cDNA libraries were made by UMI-labeled 5' RACE. After re-calling the 5' RACE reads, TCRdb lists one entry per CDR3 protein, DNA absent. This table holds 7,000 or so distinct CDR3 sequences. The length of the CDR3 is 13 residues. Germline CDR1 is DFQATT and CDR2 is SNEGSKA (reference sequence). A CD45RO-CCR7+CD27+CD95- profile was what naive CD8+ T cells displayed. Notes on this clonotype: As yet, its antigen is unknown.

The genes are TRBV20-1 and TRBJ2-5; there is no DNA to check the TCRdb D call of TRBD1. The clonotype comes from a human donor in good health. Some clones in this sample may be carry-over from other donors' samples. The source material was naive CXCR3- CD8+ T cells from blood. The sample's subset: CD45RO-CCR7+CD27+CD95- naive CD8+ T cells lacking CXCR3 (TNR3-). This CDR3 is CSARVGGQETQYF.